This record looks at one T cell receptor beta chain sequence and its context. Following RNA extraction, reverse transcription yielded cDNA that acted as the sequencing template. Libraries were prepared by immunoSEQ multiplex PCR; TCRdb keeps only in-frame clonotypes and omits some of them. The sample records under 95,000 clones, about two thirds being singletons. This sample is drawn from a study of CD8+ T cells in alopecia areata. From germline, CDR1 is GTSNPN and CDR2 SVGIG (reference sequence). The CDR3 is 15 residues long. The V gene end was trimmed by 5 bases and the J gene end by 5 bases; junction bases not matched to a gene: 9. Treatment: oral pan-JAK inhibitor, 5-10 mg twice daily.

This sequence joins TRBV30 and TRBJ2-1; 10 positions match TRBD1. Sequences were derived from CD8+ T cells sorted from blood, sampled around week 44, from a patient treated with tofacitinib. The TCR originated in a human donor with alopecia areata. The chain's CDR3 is CAWLLRDRGNNEQFF. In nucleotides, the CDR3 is TGTGCCTGGCTTCTCCGGGACAGGGGTAACAATGAGCAGTTCTTC.